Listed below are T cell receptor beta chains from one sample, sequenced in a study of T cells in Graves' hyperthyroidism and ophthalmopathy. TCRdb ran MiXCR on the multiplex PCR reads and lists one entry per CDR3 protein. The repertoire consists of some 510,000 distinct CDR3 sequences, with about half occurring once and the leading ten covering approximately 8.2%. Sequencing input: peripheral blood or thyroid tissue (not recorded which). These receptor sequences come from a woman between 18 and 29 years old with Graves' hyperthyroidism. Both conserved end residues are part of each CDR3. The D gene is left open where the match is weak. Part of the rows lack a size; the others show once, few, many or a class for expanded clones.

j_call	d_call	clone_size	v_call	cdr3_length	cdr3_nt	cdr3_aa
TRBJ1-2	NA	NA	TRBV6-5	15	TGTGCCAGCAGTTACGACAGAACGGGGAACTATGGCTACACCTTC	CASSYDRTGNYGYTF
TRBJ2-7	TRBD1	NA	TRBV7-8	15	TGTGCCAGCAGCTTAGAAGGGGCAGGGGGCTACGAGCAGTACTTC	CASSLEGAGGYEQYF
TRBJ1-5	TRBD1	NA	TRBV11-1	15	TGTACCAGCAGACTAGGGACAGTAAGCAATCAGCCCCAGCATTTT	CTSRLGTVSNQPQHF
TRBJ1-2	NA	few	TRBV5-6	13	TGTGCCAGCAGCTTGGGGGGCGCCTATGGCTACACCTTC	CASSLGGAYGYTF
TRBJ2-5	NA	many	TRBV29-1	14	TGCAGCGTGGGGCGGGCAGCGCTACAAGAGACCCAGTACTTC	CSVGRAALQETQYF
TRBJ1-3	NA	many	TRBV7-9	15	TGTGCCAGCATGTTCTCGAGGGGTTTTGGAAACACCATATATTTT	CASMFSRGFGNTIYF
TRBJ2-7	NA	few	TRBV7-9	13	TGTGCCAGCAGCTTACTACTAGCCTACGAGCAGTACTTC	CASSLLLAYEQYF
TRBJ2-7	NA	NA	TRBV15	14	TGTGCCACCAGCAGAGATTTGGTTTCCTACGAGCAGTACTTC	CATSRDLVSYEQYF
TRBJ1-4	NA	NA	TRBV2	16	TGTGCCAGCAGCCCCCTGGGATGGGCCTCAAATGAAAAACTGTTTTTT	CASSPLGWASNEKLFF
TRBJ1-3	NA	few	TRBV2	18	TGTGCCAGCACCCAAAGTCCCGGGACACGAACCTCTGGAAACACCATATATTTT	CASTQSPGTRTSGNTIYF
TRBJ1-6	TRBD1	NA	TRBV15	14	TGTGCCACCAGCATAGGACAGGGGGTTTCACCCCTCCACTTT	CATSIGQGVSPLHF
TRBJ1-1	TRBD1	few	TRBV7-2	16	TGTGCCAGCAGCGGAAGGGACAGGGGGCTTCTGGCTGAAGCTTTCTTT	CASSGRDRGLLAEAFF
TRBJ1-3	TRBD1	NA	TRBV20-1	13	TGCAGTGCTCCCGGGACAGCGGGAAACACCATATATTTT	CSAPGTAGNTIYF
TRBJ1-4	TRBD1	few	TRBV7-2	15	TGTGCCAGCAGCTCACTACAGGGGGCGCGGGGAAAACTGTTTTTT	CASSSLQGARGKLFF
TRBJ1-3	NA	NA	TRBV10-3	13	TGTGCCATCAGTCCCAACTCTGGAAACACCATATATTTT	CAISPNSGNTIYF
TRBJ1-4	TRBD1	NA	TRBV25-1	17	TGTGCCAGCGTTGAAGATCGTAGGGGACAGATCGGTGAAAAACTGTTTTTT	CASVEDRRGQIGEKLFF
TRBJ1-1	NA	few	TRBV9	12	TGTGCCAGCAGCCAAGACTCCTGGGGAGCTTTCTTT	CASSQDSWGAFF
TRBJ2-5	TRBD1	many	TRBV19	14	TGTGCCAGTAGGGACAGGGGTGGACAAGAGACCCAGTACTTC	CASRDRGGQETQYF
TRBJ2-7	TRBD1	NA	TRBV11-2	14	TGTGCCAGCAGCTCGGGACAGGGGGGTTTCGAGCAGTACTTC	CASSSGQGGFEQYF
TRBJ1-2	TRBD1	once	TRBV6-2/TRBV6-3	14	TGTGCCAGCAGTTACTCACGACAGGGAGATGGCTACACCTTC	CASSYSRQGDGYTF
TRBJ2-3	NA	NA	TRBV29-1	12	TGCACCTCACTTAGCGGCACAGATACGCAGTATTTT	CTSLSGTDTQYF
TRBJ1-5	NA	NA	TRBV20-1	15	TGCAGTGCTAGAACCAGGGGTCGGGGCAATCAGCCCCAGCATTTT	CSARTRGRGNQPQHF
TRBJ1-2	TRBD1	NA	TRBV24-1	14	TGTGCCTGGAACTCGGACAGGGAATTATATGGCTACACCTTC	CAWNSDRELYGYTF
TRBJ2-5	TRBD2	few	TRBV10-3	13	TGTGCCACCAATGTCCCGGGGGGAGAGACCCAGTACTTC	CATNVPGGETQYF
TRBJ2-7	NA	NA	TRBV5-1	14	TGCGCCAGCAGCTTGGGGACGGACACCTACGAGCAGTACTTC	CASSLGTDTYEQYF
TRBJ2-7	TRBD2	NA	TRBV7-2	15	TGTGCCAGCAGCTTAAGGCTAGCGGGAGGGCATGAGCAGTACTTC	CASSLRLAGGHEQYF
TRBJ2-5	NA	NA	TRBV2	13	TGTGCCAGCACAGGGGCTAACCAAGAGACCCAGTACTTC	CASTGANQETQYF
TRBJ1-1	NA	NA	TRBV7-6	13	TGTGCCAGCAGCCCGGACAGCAAATATGAAGCTTTCTTT	CASSPDSKYEAFF
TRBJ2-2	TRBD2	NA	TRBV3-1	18	TGTGCCAGCAGCCAAGATGAGCGGGAGGGCCGCGTCACCGGGGAGCTGTTTTTT	CASSQDEREGRVTGELFF
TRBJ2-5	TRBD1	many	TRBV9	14	TGTGCCAGCAGCGTCGGGACAGGGATCGAGACCCAGTACTTC	CASSVGTGIETQYF
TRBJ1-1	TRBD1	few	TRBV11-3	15	TGTGCCAGCAGCGTTGCCGGGACAGGGAACACTGAAGCTTTCTTT	CASSVAGTGNTEAFF
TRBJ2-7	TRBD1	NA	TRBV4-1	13	TGTACCAGCAGCCTCGGACAGGGTTACGAGCAGTACTTC	CTSSLGQGYEQYF
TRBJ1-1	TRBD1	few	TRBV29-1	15	TGCAGCTGCCTCGGGGCAGGGGGTATGAACACTGAAGCTTTCTTT	CSCLGAGGMNTEAFF
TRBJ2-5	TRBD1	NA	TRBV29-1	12	TGCAGCGTCCCGACAGGGATTGAGACCCAGTACTTC	CSVPTGIETQYF
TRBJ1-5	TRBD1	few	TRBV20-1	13	TGCAGTGCTAGGACAGGGACGCAACAGCCCCAGCATTTT	CSARTGTQQPQHF
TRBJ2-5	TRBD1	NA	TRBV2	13	TGTGCCAGCAGCGACAGGGAAAAAGAGACCCAGTACTTC	CASSDREKETQYF
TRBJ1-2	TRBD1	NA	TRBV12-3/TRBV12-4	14	TGTGCCAGCAGAGGGACAGGCGAAAACTATGGCTACACCTTC	CASRGTGENYGYTF
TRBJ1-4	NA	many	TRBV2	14	TGTGCCAGCAGTGAAGGGCAGGGGAATGAAAAACTGTTTTTT	CASSEGQGNEKLFF
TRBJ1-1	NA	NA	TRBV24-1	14	TGTGCCACCAGTCTCGGGGGTGGGAACACTGAAGCTTTCTTT	CATSLGGGNTEAFF
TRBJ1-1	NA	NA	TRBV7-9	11	TGCGCCAGCAGCCAATTATCTGAAGCTTTCTTT	CASSQLSEAFF